The rows below give T cell receptor beta chains drawn from one sample of a study of cytomegalovirus exposure and HLA in healthy donors. Produced via immunoSEQ multiplex PCR; TCRdb's table is partial and in-frame only. Of 90,000 or so clones listed, roughly 74% are singletons. The material sequenced was PBMCs. These receptors came from a woman between 18 and 29 years old in good health and CMV-seropositive. The CDR3 runs from the conserved cysteine through the conserved F or W. D genes are given only for firm matches. Not every row has a clone size; where given, it reads once, few, many or a size class.

TRBJ2-1 TRBV27 - - CASSQYNEQFF TGTGCCAGCAGCCAGTACAATGAGCAGTTCTTC
TRBJ2-3 TRBV2 - - CASTSTDTQYF TGTGCCAGCACTAGCACAGATACGCAGTATTTT
TRBJ1-2 TRBV30 - - CAWIQGVGYTF TGTGCCTGGATACAAGGGGTCGGCTACACCTTC
TRBJ2-3 TRBV9 - - CASSVEGGRSDTQYF TGTGCCAGCAGCGTAGAGGGGGGGCGGTCAGATACGCAGTATTTT
TRBJ1-1 TRBV4-2 - - CASSQVPGQGTEAFF TGTGCCAGCAGCCAAGTTCCGGGTCAGGGCACTGAAGCTTTCTTT
TRBJ2-1 TRBV25-1 TRBD2 - CASAPGQIRLAAEQFF TGTGCCAGCGCCCCCGGACAGATCCGACTAGCGGCTGAGCAGTTCTTC
TRBJ1-2 TRBV18 TRBD1 few CASSLAGQGFISYGYTF TGTGCCAGCTCACTCGCGGGACAGGGTTTCATCAGCTATGGCTACACCTTC
TRBJ1-2 TRBV7-2 TRBD1 once CASSPRPGQGYGYTF TGTGCCAGCAGCCCCCGGCCGGGACAGGGGTATGGCTACACCTTC
TRBJ2-5 TRBV4-2 TRBD2 - CASSPSPFQGLASETQYF TGTGCCAGCAGCCCATCGCCCTTCCAGGGACTAGCCAGTGAGACCCAGTACTTC
TRBJ1-4 TRBV7-6 - - CASSLGGWGPEVLNEKLFF TGTGCCAGCAGCTTAGGGGGCTGGGGCCCCGAAGTCCTTAATGAAAAACTGTTTTTT
TRBJ1-1 TRBV2 - few CASSDRQGNTEAFF TGTGCCAGCAGTGACCGGCAGGGAAACACTGAAGCTTTCTTT
TRBJ2-4 TRBV19 - - CASSIGRGNIQYF TGTGCCAGTAGTATTGGTAGGGGAAACATTCAGTACTTC
TRBJ1-3 TRBV2 TRBD1 - CASSRGSTGNTIYF TGTGCCAGCAGCAGGGGGTCTACTGGAAACACCATATATTTT
TRBJ1-2 TRBV29-1 - few CSVRYTGVDGYTF TGCAGCGTTCGGTATACAGGCGTCGATGGCTACACCTTC
TRBJ1-5 TRBV28 TRBD1 - CASSLRQGGQPQHF TGTGCCAGCAGTTTAAGACAGGGAGGTCAGCCCCAGCATTTT
TRBJ1-4 TRBV7-2 - - CASGQGGGFSEKLFF TGTGCCAGCGGCCAAGGGGGAGGGTTCAGTGAAAAACTGTTTTTT
TRBJ2-7 TRBV5-1 TRBD2 - CASSSPGGAPDEQYF TGCGCCAGCAGCTCCCCGGGGGGAGCTCCCGACGAGCAGTACTTC